This TCR beta chain was captured in a study of vaccination and CD4 T cells after COVID-19. Study as a whole: Some control cultures received a CEFX pool, which served as the positive control. Others received an HIV-1 Nef pool or no peptide.

An Oncomine TCR Beta short-read assay was used to sequence the DNA from cultured CD4+ T cells. Cultured CD4+ T cells yielded the extracted genomic DNA. TCRdb analysed the PCR reads with MiXCR anew, one entry per CDR3 protein. The data hold some 11,000 distinct CDR3 sequences, with 30% to 40% observed a single time. There are a few counts of this clonotype. What it binds is not known. V dropped 1 base and J dropped 0; count of bases not matched to a gene: 5. This CDR3 is built from 15 residues. Germline assignment: CDR1 DFQATT and CDR2 SNEGSKA (reference sequence). General study points: Spike mono-reactivity held for 304 of 307 vaccine-specific clones in convalescent patients.

Specified treatment: approximately 11-day PBMC culture with coronavirus spike peptide pools or control peptides (ViraFEST assay). With peptide pools, ViraFEST first expanded antigen-specific T cells and afterwards sequenced their TCRs. The sequences come from CD4+ T cells from blood, cultured in vitro, collected after SARS-CoV-2 vaccination. This chain connects TRBV20-1 to TRBJ1-1; 7 bases line up with TRBD1. The sequence was collected from a human donor who had recovered from COVID-19. The CDR3 DNA reads TGCAGTGCTAGAGGACAGGGAACTTTGAACACTGAAGCTTTCTTT. Its protein product is CSARGQGTLNTEAFF.